This TCR beta chain was recorded in a study of CD8+ T cells in alopecia areata. Study information: Treated patients were dosed with oral tofacitinib, taking 5 to 10 mg twice daily.

cDNA serving as the sequencing template came from extracted, reverse transcribed RNA. Here immunoSEQ multiplex PCR was the method, and the copy in TCRdb shows in-frame clones only, minus some. This sample has about 120,000 clones, with 53% found just once. In the case of this clone: This sample also contains other DNA sequences that code for the same CDR3.

Regarding treatment: oral pan-JAK inhibitor, 5-10 mg twice daily. This clonotype originated in a human donor with alopecia areata. The sequencing used CD4+ T cells sorted from blood, collected at week 4, from a patient treated with tofacitinib.

This chain's CDR3 is CASSLNTGELFF. CDR3 in DNA: TGTGCCAGCAGCCTCAACACCGGGGAGCTGTTTTTT. V and J are TRBV7-3 and TRBJ2-2, with D unclear. With 5 bases removed from V and 2 bases from J, the gap between germline ends came to 3 bases. The CDR3 contains 12 residues. From germline, CDR1 is SGHTA and CDR2 FQGTGA.